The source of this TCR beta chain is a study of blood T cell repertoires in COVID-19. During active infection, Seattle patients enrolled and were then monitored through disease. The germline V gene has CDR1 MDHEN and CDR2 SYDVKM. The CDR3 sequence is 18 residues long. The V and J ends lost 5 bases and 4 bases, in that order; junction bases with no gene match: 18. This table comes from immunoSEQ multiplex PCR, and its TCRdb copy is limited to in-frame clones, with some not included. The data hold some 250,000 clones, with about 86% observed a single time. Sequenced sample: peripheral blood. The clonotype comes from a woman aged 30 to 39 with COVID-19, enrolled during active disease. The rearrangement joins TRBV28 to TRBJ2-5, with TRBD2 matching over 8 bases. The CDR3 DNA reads TGTGCCAGCAGTCTCAGGAAAAAGGGACTAGTTTTTGGAGAGACCCAGTACTTC. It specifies CASSLRKKGLVFGETQYF.